This passage covers 2 T cell receptor beta chains from one sample sequenced in a study of blood T cell repertoires in COVID-19. Using immunoSEQ multiplex PCR, the repertoire was profiled, and TCRdb retains in-frame clones only, with some absent. The sample lists some 93,000 clones; around four fifths were seen once. Sequenced input: peripheral blood. The receptors derive from a man aged 70 or older with acute or convalescent COVID-19.

This chain uses TRBV29-1 with TRBJ1-1; no clear D gene. Germline V lookup: CDR1 SQVTM, CDR2 ANQGSEA. This CDR3 has 15 amino acids. The V end lost 5 bases, the J end lost 3 bases, and 19 bases lay between the germline ends. In DNA, the CDR3 is TGCAGCGTTCTCGGATTCAGCGGAGGGTACACTGAAGCTTTCTTT. It translates to CSVLGFSGGYTEAFF.

The V call is TRBV19, the J call TRBJ1-2; 8 bases fit TRBD1. In germline, CDR1 is LNHDA, CDR2 SQIVND (reference sequence). Trimming took 7 bases from V and 4 from J; bases not matched to a gene: 11. This CDR3 comprises 15 residues. The CDR3 DNA reads TGTGCCAGTAATCCTCCAGGACAGGGTGGCTATGGCTACACCTTC. Protein product: CASNPPGQGGYGYTF.